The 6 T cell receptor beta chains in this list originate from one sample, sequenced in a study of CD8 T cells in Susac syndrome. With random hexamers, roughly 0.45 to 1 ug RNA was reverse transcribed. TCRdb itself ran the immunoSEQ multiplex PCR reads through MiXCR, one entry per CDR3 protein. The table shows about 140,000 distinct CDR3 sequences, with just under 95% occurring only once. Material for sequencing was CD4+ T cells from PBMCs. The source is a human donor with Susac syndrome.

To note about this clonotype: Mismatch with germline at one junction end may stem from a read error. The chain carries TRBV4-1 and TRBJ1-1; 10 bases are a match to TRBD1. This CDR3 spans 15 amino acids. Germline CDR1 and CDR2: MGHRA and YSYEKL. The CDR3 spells CASSQPGQGNAEAFF. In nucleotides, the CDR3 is TGCGCCAGCAGCCAACCGGGACAGGGGAACGCTGAAGCTTTCTTT.

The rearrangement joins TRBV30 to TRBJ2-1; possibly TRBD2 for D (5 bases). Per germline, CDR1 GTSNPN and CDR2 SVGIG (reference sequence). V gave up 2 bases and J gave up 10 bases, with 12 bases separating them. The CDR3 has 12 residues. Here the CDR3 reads CAWSSGLGEQFF. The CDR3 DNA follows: TGTGCCTGGAGTAGCGGACTCGGGGAGCAGTTCTTC. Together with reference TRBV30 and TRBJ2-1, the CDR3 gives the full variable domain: SQTIHQWPATLVQPVGSPLSLECTVEGTSNPNLYWYRQAAGRGLQLLFYSVGIGQISSEVPQNLSASRPQDRQFILSSKKLLLSDSGFYLCAWSSGLGEQFFGPGTRLTVL.

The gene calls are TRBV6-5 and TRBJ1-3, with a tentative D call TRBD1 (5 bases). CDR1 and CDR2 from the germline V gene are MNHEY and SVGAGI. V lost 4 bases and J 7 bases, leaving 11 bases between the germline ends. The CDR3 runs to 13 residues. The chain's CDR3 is CASSFNGDNTIYF. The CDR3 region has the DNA TGTGCCAGCAGTTTCAACGGGGACAACACCATATATTTT.

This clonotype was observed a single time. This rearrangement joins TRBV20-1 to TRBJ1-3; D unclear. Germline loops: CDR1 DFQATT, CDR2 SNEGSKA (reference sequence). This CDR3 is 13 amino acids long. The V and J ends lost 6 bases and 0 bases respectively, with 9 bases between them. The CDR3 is CSAKELSGNTIYF. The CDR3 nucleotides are TGCAGTGCCAAGGAGCTCTCTGGAAACACCATATATTTT.

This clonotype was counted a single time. The CDR3, as DNA: TGTGCCAGCGGACAGTCCCTTGAGACCCAGTACTTC. It specifies CASGQSLETQYF. The J gene is TRBJ2-5, the V gene TRBV6-2 or TRBV6-3, with D perhaps TRBD1 (6 bases). In germline, CDR1 is MNHEY, CDR2 SVGEGT. The CDR3 is made up of 12 amino acids. The germline V and J ends were trimmed by 8 bases and 5 bases, with 12 bases remaining between them.

CDR3 bases: TGTGCCTGGAGTGTGATGACAGGGGGTGAAAAACTGTTTTTT. Residues: CAWSVMTGGEKLFF. The chain uses TRBV30 and TRBJ1-4; 9 bases are shared with TRBD1. The CDR3 has 14 residues. J gave up 7 bases and V 0 bases, and 3 bases lay outside the gene matches. Germline-derived CDR1 and CDR2 are GTSNPN and SVGIG (reference sequence).